This T cell receptor beta chain appears in the sequencing data of a study of vaccination effects on CD4 cells after COVID-19. The repertoire was sequenced with immunoSEQ multiplex PCR; TCRdb's copy has only in-frame clones and lacks some. Of over 30,000 clones in the sample, more than 60% were seen once. This clone is a singleton in its sample. Antigen specificity is unknown. Antigen-specific CD4+ T cells expanded by the ViraFEST assay with viral peptide pools were then sequenced. Culture lasted about 11 days before CD4+ T cell isolation. The study found no prior SARS-CoV-2 infection in the vaccine recipients, who tested negative for nucleocapsid antibodies. The receptor's source is a human donor who received a COVID-19 vaccine. The sequences come from CD4+ T cells from PBMCs cultured with SARS-CoV-2 spike peptides, collected before COVID-19 vaccination.

In DNA form, the CDR3 reads TGTGCCAGCAGTGAACAGGGCAGGGCCTACGAGCAGTACTTC. Protein: CASSEQGRAYEQYF. This sequence joins TRBV2 and TRBJ2-7; tentatively, D is TRBD1 (5 bases). V lost 2 bases and J lost 2, with 10 bases in between. CDR3 length: 14 residues. Germline CDR1 is SNHLY and CDR2 is FYNNEI.